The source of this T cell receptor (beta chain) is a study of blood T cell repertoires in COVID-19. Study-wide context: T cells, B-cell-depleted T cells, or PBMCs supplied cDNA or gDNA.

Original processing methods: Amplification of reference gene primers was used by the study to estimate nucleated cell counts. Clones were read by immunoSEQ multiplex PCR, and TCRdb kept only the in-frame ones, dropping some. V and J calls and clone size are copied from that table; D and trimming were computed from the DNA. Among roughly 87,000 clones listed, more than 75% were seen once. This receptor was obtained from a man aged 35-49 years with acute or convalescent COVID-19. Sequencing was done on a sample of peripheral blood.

This chain's CDR3 is CASSLGAGQTNTGELFF. DNA of the CDR3: TGCGCCAGCAGCCTGGGGGCAGGGCAGACGAACACCGGGGAGCTGTTTTTT. The genes are TRBV5-1 and TRBJ2-2; the D gene is possibly TRBD1 (6 bases). Germline V CDR1 and CDR2: SGHRS, YFSETQ. The CDR3 length is 17 residues. Trimming shortened V by 4 bases and J by 0 bases, and 16 bases separated the two germline ends.